This TCR beta chain comes out of a study of memory CD4+ T cells and cytomegalovirus serostatus. Single viable CD3+CD4+CD8-CD45RO+ cells were sorted as the memory CD4+ T cells. Data came from immunoSEQ multiplex PCR; TCRdb stores just in-frame clones and leaves some out. Of 61,000 or so clones listed, 80% are singletons. In its sample, this clone was seen a few times. This clonotype was sampled from an adult in good health and CMV-seronegative. Some clones in this sample may be carry-over from other donors' samples. The source material was memory CD4+ T cells from blood.

CDR3 amino acids: CASSQTGDEQYF. CDR3 nucleotide sequence: TGTGCCAGCAGCCAAACAGGGGACGAGCAGTACTTC. The chain joins TRBV7-9 to TRBJ2-7, with 7 bases fitting TRBD1. There are 12 residues in the CDR3. Trimming cost V 5 bases and J 5 bases; bases outside gene matches: 3. Germline CDR1 is SEHNR and CDR2 is FQNEAQ (reference sequence).